The present T cell receptor beta chain was sequenced within a study of T cell responses to AZD1222 COVID-19 vaccine. Study-level results: Reportedly, nearly half of unique spike TCRs recognized epitopes outside B.1.351/B.1.1.7 mutations. Baseline seropositivity occurred in only 5 or 6 AZD1222 recipients. Clonal diversity may have been underestimated, and the donors were mostly white British, with more females than males.

Germline V gene lookup returns CDR1 SGHRS and CDR2 YFSETQ. The CDR3 is made up of 15 amino acids. The V segment lost 5 bases and the J segment 5 bases; nucleotides outside the gene matches: 10. Assay: immunoSEQ multiplex PCR; the TCRdb copy retains only in-frame clones and omits some. The sample lists some 90,000 clones; around 90% were seen once. Turning to this clone: Its antigen is not identified.

This chain joins TRBV5-1 and TRBJ2-3; 8 nucleotides match TRBD2. The receptor comes from an adult in good health. The specimen comprised peripheral blood, sampled on day 0 of AZD1222 vaccination. CDR3 nucleotides: TGCGCCAGCAGGGGTCCGGGAGGGCCAGGAGATACGCAGTATTTT. This gives the protein CASRGPGGPGDTQYF.